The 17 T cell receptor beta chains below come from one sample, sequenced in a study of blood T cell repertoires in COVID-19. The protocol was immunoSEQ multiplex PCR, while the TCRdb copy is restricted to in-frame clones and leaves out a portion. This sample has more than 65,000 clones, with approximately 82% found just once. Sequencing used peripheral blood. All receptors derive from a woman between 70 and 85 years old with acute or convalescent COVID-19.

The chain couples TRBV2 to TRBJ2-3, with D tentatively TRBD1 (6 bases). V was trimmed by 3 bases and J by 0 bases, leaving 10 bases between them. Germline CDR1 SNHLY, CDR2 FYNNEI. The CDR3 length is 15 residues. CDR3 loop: CASSDLGQSTDTQYF. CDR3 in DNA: TGTGCCAGCAGTGATTTAGGACAGAGCACAGATACGCAGTATTTT.

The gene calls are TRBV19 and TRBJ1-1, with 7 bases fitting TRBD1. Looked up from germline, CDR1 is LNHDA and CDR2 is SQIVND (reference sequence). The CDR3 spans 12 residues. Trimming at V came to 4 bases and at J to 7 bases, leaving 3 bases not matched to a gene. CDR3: CASSTDRVEAFF. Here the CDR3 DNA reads TGTGCCAGTAGTACCGACAGGGTTGAAGCTTTCTTT.

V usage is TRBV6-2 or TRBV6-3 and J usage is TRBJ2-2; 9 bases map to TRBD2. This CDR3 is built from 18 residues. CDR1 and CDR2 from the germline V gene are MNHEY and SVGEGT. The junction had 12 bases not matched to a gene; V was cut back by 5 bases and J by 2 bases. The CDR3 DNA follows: TGTGCCAGCAGTGTAAGCGGGAGGATTGGGCTCAACACCGGGGAGCTGTTTTTT. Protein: CASSVSGRIGLNTGELFF.

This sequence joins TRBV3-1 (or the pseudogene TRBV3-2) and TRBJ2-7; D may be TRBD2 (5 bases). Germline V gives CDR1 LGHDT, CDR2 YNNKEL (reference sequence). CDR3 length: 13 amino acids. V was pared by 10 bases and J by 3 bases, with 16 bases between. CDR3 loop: CATSRGLYYEQYF. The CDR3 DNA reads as TGTGCCACAAGCCGCGGGTTGTACTACGAGCAGTACTTC.

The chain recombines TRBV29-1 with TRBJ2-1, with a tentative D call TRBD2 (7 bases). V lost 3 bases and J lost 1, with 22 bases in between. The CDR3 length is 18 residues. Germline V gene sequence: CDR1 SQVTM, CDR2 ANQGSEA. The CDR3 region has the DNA TGCAGCGTTGAGGAGCCCCCCTCCGGGGGGCGATCCTACAATGAGCAGTTCTTC. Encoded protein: CSVEEPPSGGRSYNEQFF.

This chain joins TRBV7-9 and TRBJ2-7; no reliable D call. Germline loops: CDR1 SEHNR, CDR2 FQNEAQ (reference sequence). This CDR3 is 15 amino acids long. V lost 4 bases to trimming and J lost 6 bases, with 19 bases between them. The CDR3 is CASSSSLWPGGEQYF. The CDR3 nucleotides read TGTGCCAGCAGCTCCAGTCTGTGGCCCGGCGGCGAGCAGTACTTC.

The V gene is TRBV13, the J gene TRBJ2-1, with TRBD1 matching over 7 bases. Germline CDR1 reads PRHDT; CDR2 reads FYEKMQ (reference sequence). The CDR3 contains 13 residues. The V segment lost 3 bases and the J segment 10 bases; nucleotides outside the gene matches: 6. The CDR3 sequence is CASSFKGQAEQFF. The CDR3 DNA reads TGTGCCAGCAGCTTTAAAGGACAGGCAGAGCAGTTCTTC.

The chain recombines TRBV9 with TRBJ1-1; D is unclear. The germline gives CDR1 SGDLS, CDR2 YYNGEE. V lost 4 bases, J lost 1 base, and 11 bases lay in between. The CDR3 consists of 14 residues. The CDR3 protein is CASSLRHGNTEAFF. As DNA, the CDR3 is TGTGCCAGCAGCCTCCGACATGGGAACACTGAAGCTTTCTTT. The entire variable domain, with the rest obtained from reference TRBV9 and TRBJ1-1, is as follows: DSGVTQTPKHLITATGQRVTLRCSPRSGDLSVYWYQQSLDQGLQFLIQYYNGEERAKGNILERFSAQQFPDLHSELNLSSLELGDSALYFCASSLRHGNTEAFFGQGTRLTVV.

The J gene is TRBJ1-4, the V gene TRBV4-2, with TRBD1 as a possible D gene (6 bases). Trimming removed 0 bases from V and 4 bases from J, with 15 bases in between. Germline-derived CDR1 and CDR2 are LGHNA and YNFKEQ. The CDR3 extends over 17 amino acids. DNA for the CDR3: TGTGCCAGCAGCCAAGATCCTACAGGGCGAGGTAATGAAAAACTGTTTTTT. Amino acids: CASSQDPTGRGNEKLFF.

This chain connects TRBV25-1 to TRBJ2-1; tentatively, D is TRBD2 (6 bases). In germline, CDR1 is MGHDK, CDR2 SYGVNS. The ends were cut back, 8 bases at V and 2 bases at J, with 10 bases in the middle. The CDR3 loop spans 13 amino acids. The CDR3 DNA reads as TGTGCCAGCGGTCGGGGGACCTACAATGAGCAGTTCTTC. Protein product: CASGRGTYNEQFF.

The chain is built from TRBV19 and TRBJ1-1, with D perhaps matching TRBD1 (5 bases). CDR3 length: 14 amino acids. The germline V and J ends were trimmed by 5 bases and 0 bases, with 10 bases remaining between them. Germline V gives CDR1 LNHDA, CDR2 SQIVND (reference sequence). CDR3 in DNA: TGTGCCAGTAGTCGACAGTTCATGAACACTGAAGCTTTCTTT. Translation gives CASSRQFMNTEAFF.

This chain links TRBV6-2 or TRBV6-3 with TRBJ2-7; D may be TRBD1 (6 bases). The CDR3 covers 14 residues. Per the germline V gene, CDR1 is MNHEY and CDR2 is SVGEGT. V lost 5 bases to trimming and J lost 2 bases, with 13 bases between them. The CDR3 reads CASSSGGGAYEQYF. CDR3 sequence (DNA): TGTGCCAGCAGTAGTGGGGGCGGAGCCTACGAGCAGTACTTC.

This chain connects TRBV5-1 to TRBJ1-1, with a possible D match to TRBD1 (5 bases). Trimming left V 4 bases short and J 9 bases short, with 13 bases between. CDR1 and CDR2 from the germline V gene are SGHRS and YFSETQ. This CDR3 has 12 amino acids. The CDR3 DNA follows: TGCGCCAGCAGCCCGACAGCGGGGCAAGCTTTCTTT. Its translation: CASSPTAGQAFF.

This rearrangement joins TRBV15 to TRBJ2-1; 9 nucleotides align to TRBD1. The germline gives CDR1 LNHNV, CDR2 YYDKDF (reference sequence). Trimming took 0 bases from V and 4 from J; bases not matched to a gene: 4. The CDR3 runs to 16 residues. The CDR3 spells CATSRDAGTGYNEQFF. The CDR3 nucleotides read TGTGCCACCAGCAGAGATGCCGGGACAGGGTACAATGAGCAGTTCTTC.

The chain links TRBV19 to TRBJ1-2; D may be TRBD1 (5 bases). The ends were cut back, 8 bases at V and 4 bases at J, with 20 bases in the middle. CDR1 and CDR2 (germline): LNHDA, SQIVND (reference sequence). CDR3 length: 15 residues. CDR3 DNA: TGTGCCAGTGCTTCCCAAGGAGGGCAGGGCTATGGCTACACCTTC. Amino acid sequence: CASASQGGQGYGYTF. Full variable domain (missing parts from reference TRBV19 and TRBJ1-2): DGGITQSPKYLFRKEGQNVTLSCEQNLNHDAMYWYRQDPGQGLRLIYYSQIVNDFQKGDIAEGYSVSREKKESFPLTVTSAQKNPTAFYLCASASQGGQGYGYTFGSGTRLTVV.

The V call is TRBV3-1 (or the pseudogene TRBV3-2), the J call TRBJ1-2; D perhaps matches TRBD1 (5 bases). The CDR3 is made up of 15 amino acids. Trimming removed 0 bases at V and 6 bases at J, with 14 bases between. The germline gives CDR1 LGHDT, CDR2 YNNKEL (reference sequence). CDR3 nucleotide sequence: TGTGCCAGCAGCCAAGATGACAGACCCCGGCATGGCTACACCTTC. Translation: CASSQDDRPRHGYTF.

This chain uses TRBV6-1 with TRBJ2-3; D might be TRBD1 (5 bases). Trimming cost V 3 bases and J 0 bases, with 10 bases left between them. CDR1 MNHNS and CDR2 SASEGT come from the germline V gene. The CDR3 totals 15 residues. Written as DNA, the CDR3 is TGTGCCAGCAGTGATAGGGGTTTTAGCACAGATACGCAGTATTTT. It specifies CASSDRGFSTDTQYF.